This TCR beta chain was identified in a study of blood T cells in healthy people across ages (dated by TCRdb to the mid-2010s). At the level of the whole study: In model experiments, template switching captured roughly one uniquely barcoded TCR beta cDNA molecule for every two T cells. To avoid experimental bias, donors of different ages were spread randomly across the sequencing lanes. Using the same blood draw, the study looked at two additional independent replicas of 1 million unique cDNA reads for two donors, one aged 18 to 30 and the other aged 80 or older. The donors were split into four age groups: young (average about 15 years), middle-aged (about 40), aged (62) and long-lived (approximately 80). To track age-related changes in TCR beta repertoire diversity, the study relied on deep sequencing normalized with unique cDNA molecular identifiers. Points the paper makes about the study in general: Estimates of total diversity based on one million sequenced T cells were considered lower bounds and underestimates. Since profiling was done on bulk unsorted PBMCs, naive and antigen-experienced compartments could not be conclusively compared. The CMV infection status of donors was not known, potentially confounding age-related changes in expanded clonotypes. The percentage of naive T cells measured by flow cytometry correlated strongly with observed TCR beta diversity. As age increased, observed TCR beta diversity per million T cells dropped in a roughly linear way, and a significant reduction was already evident by age around 41. Compared with the aged group, the long-lived group had more naive CD4+ T cells, fewer expanded clones and increased TCR diversity, suggesting age selection.

Receptors were amplified or captured by 5' RACE. Sequenced on an Illumina HiSeq 2500. A second roughly 6 to 12 cycle PCR used a sample-barcoded 5' primer and a J-beta primer mix. Each TCR beta cDNA molecule received a unique molecular identifier from a template-switch 5' adaptor carrying 12 random nucleotides. At least 2.5 million CDR3-containing paired-end reads were obtained from each sample. First-strand cDNA synthesis was performed from all RNA using the Mint cDNA synthesis kit, with priming by a TRBC-specific oligonucleotide. Following uracil-DNA glycosylase treatment, all cDNA underwent a first 18-cycle PCR with the universal primers M1SS and BC2_uni_R. On the study's bioinformatics: For normalization, 1 million high-quality reads, each with a distinct molecular identifier, were randomly selected from each sample. Reads with shared molecular identifiers were discarded instead of being binned into consensus sequences. CDR3 identification, clonotype clustering and error correction used MiTCR with a Q25 quality threshold and the strictest error-elimination algorithm. A nonparametric unseen species model with Euler transformation was used to estimate lower-bound total TCR beta diversity. Through fastp at Q25 and MiXCR, TCRdb rebuilt clones from the public reads, retaining in-frame beta chains. Duplicate CDR3 protein sequences are folded into a single record with the most common DNA and genes. TCRdb, not the original authors, processed these V and J calls. The sample has around 1.1 million distinct CDR3 sequences on record, approximately 38% of them singletons. Of the sample, 13% is held by the ten largest clones.

As concerns this clonotype: This clone's antigen is unknown. No qualities accompany the bases; no much larger clone lies one base away.

Compared with germline, V lacks 3 bases and J lacks 10 bases; bases without a gene match: 16. The germline V gene (reference sequence) yields DFQATT for CDR1 and SNEGSKA for CDR2. Spanning cysteine to phenylalanine, the CDR3 consists of 16 amino acids. Only CDR3 DNA remains: 48 bases, in frame from the first base. Donors were approximately 42 systemically healthy Caucasian individuals from Russia aged roughly 6 to 95 years. Each donor gave 8 to 10 milliliters of peripheral blood, collected into EDTA-treated Vacutainer tubes. Ficoll-Paque density-gradient centrifugation was used to isolate PBMCs, with at least 7 million obtained per sample. Trizol reagent was used to extract total RNA from the PBMCs, yielding at least 6 micrograms per sample. The percentages of naive CD45RAhigh/CD27high T cells were determined by flow cytometry on a PBMC aliquot from every donor.

The material sequenced was blood. This clonotype was obtained from a man aged 18-30 years in good health. This chain is built from TRBV20-1 and TRBJ2-1; TRBD1 fits 9 bases in the junction. For the CDR3, the sequence is CSASIWPGQGIGEQFF. The bases are TGCAGTGCTAGTATTTGGCCCGGACAGGGGATTGGCGAGCAGTTCTTC.